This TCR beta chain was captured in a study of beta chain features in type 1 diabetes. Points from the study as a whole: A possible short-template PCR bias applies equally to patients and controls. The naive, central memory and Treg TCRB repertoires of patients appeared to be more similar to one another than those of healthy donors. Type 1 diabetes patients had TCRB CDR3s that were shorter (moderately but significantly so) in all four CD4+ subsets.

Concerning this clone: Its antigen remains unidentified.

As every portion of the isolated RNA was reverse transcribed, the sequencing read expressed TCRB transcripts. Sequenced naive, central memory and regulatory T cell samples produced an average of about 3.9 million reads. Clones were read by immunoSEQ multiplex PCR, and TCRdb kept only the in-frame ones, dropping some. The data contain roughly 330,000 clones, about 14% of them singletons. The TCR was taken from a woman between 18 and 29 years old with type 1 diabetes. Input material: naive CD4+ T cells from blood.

In nucleotides, the CDR3 is TGTGCCAGCAGCTTAGGACTAGCGCTAGCCAAAAACATTCAGTACTTC. It is translated as CASSLGLALAKNIQYF. The V gene is TRBV7-9, the J gene TRBJ2-4; TRBD2 agrees at 8 bases. This CDR3 is 16 amino acids long. Per germline, CDR1 SEHNR and CDR2 FQNEAQ (reference sequence). J lost 0 bases, V lost 1 base, and 2 bases had no gene match. The complete variable domain, with remaining parts taken from reference TRBV7-9 and TRBJ2-4, reads DTGVSQNPRHKITKRGQNVTFRCDPISEHNRLYWYRQTLGQGPEFLTYFQNEAQLEKSRLLSDRFSAERPKGSFSTLEIQRTEQGDSAMYLCASSLGLALAKNIQYFGAGTRLSVL.